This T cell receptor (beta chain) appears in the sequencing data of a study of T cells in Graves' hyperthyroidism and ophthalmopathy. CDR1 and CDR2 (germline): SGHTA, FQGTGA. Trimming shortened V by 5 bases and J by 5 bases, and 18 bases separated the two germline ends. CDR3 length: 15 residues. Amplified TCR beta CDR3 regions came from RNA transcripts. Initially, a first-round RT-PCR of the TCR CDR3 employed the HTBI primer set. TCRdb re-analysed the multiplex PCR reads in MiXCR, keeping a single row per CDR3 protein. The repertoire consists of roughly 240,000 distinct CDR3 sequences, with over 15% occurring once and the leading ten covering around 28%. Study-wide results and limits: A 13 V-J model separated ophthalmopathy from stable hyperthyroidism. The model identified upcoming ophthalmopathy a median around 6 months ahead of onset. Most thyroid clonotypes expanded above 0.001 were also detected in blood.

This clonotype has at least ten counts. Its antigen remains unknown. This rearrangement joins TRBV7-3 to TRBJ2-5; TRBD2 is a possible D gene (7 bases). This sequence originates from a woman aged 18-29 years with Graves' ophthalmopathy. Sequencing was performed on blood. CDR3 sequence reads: CASSRGGGGAETQYF. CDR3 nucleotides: TGTGCCAGCAGCCGAGGCGGTGGGGGGGCGGAGACCCAGTACTTC.